Listed here are 6 T cell receptor beta chains from one sample, sequenced in a study of CXCR3-negative and CXCR3-positive naive CD8 T cells. Overall study findings and caveats: Against CXCR3-negative naive cells, CXCR3-positive naive cells showed more hydrophobic TRB CDR3s.

Their cognate antigens are unknown. 5' RACE that incorporated UMI labels was used to prepare the TRB cDNA libraries. From the 5' RACE reads, TCRdb lists one entry per CDR3 protein and no DNA. This table holds about 53,000 distinct CDR3 sequences. Material: naive CXCR3+ CD8+ T cells from blood. Subset in this sample: CD45RO-CCR7+CD27+CD95- naive CD8+ T cells expressing CXCR3 (TNR3+). These receptors were taken from a human donor in good health. Some clones in this sample may be carry-over from other donors' samples.

The chain carries TRBV10-3 and TRBJ2-6. The germline V gene encodes CDR1 ENHRY and CDR2 SYGVKD. This CDR3 spans 16 amino acids. CDR3 sequence reads: CAISESTYSGANVLTF.

The chain joins TRBV7-3 to TRBJ2-5. The CDR3 length is 14 residues. Per the germline V gene, CDR1 is SGHTA and CDR2 is FQGTGA. The chain's CDR3 is CASSLIGYQETQYF.

The CDR3 loop is CAIVDRADTDTQYF. The chain links TRBV10-3 to TRBJ2-3; TCRdb calls TRBD1, which cannot be checked without DNA. CDR3 length: 14 amino acids. Germline V gives CDR1 ENHRY, CDR2 SYGVKD.

The chain's CDR3 is CASSHRETPSQFF. This chain joins TRBV7-6 and TRBJ2-1; checking the TCRdb D call of TRBD1 is not possible without DNA. Germline V gives CDR1 SGHVS, CDR2 FNYEAQ. The CDR3 extends over 13 amino acids.

The rearrangement joins TRBV14 to TRBJ2-5. This CDR3 region has 11 residues. Germline CDR1 is SGHDN and CDR2 is FVKESK. Here the CDR3 reads CPSSHQETQYF.

This CDR3 is CSAAWGLGQHF. This sequence joins TRBV29-1 and TRBJ1-5. Germline V lookup: CDR1 SQVTM, CDR2 ANQGSEA. The CDR3 extends over 11 amino acids.